A single sample gave rise to the 31 T cell receptor beta chains below, sequenced in a study of T cell repertoires in cytomegalovirus infection. The antigens of these receptors remain unknown. Each CDR3 protein gets one entry after TCRdb re-called the reads with MiXCR. The table records 84,000 or so distinct CDR3 sequences, 45% to 55% of them present only once. Specimen: CD8+ T cells from cultured PBMCs, collected from culture after CMV antigen stimulation. Receptors originate from a human donor in good health (CMV status not recorded). Some clones in this sample may be carry-over from other donors' samples.

The chain has TRBV7-9 and TRBJ1-1; TRBD1 might be the D (6 bases). This CDR3 spans 14 amino acids. Germline CDR1 is SEHNR and CDR2 is FQNEAQ (reference sequence). V was cut by 5 bases and J by 6 bases, with 16 bases left in between. The CDR3: CASSTSRGQAEAFF. The DNA for the CDR3 is TGTGCCAGCAGCACCTCCCGGGGGCAAGCTGAAGCTTTCTTT. Using reference TRBV7-9 and TRBJ1-1 for the parts outside the CDR3, the full variable domain is DTGVSQNPRHKITKRGQNVTFRCDPISEHNRLYWYRQTLGQGPEFLTYFQNEAQLEKSRLLSDRFSAERPKGSFSTLEIQRTEQGDSAMYLCASSTSRGQAEAFFGQGTRLTVV.

The chain links TRBV6-1 to TRBJ2-1; 9 positions agree with TRBD2. V trimming: 1 base; J trimming: 9 bases; junction bases outside the gene matches: 7. The CDR3 spans 15 residues. Per the germline V gene, CDR1 is MNHNS and CDR2 is SASEGT. The CDR3 DNA reads TGTGCCAGCAGTGAAGGACTAGCGGAGGTCGGTGAGCAGTTCTTC. This sequence encodes CASSEGLAEVGEQFF.

The V gene is TRBV7-6, the J gene TRBJ2-3, with no clear D. The CDR3 covers 12 residues. Looked up from germline, CDR1 is SGHVS and CDR2 is FNYEAQ. Trimming removed 5 bases at V and 0 bases at J, with 3 bases between. CDR3 protein: CASSQSTDTQYF. CDR3 sequence (DNA): TGTGCCAGCAGCCAGAGCACAGATACGCAGTATTTT.

The V and J genes are TRBV20-1 and TRBJ2-1; 12 positions agree with TRBD2. This CDR3 has 14 amino acids. V gave up 7 bases and J gave up 8 bases; unmatched junction bases: 9. Germline CDR1 is DFQATT and CDR2 is SNEGSKA (reference sequence). The CDR3 DNA reads as TGCAGTGGGCTGACTAGCGGGAGTAGGTATGAGCAGTTCTTC. Residues: CSGLTSGSRYEQFF.

The CDR3 coding sequence is TGTGCCAGCAGCCCACGCGAGAGGGAGTACACAGATACGCAGTATTTT. It codes for CASSPREREYTDTQYF. The chain recombines TRBV27 with TRBJ2-3, with D possibly being TRBD2 (5 bases). Germline CDR1 and CDR2: MNHEY and SMNVEV (reference sequence). V lost 6 bases and J lost 2, with 18 bases in between. The CDR3 totals 16 residues.

The chain carries TRBV4-2 and TRBJ2-1; 9 bases line up with TRBD2. Germline V gene sequence: CDR1 LGHNA, CDR2 YNFKEQ. There are 18 residues in the CDR3. V gave up 0 bases and J gave up 0 bases; unmatched junction bases: 6. CDR3 coding DNA: TGTGCCAGCAGCCAAGAAGGAAGCGGGGGGAGCTCCTACAATGAGCAGTTCTTC. Its translation is CASSQEGSGGSSYNEQFF.

The gene calls are TRBV11-2 and TRBJ2-5; no firm D call. Germline V gene data show CDR1 as SGHAT and CDR2 as FQNNGV. The germline V and J ends were trimmed by 1 base and 0 bases, with 6 bases remaining between them. The CDR3 is 14 amino acids. The CDR3 DNA reads as TGTGCCAGCAGCTTAGCTCCGCACCAAGAGACCCAGTACTTC. Translating it yields CASSLAPHQETQYF.

This clonotype was counted once. This chain connects TRBV4-1 to TRBJ2-3, with 7 bases fitting TRBD2. CDR1 and CDR2 from the germline V gene are MGHRA and YSYEKL. The junction had 8 bases not matched to a gene; V was cut back by 0 bases and J by 5 bases. This CDR3 is built from 16 residues. This CDR3 is CASSQDGLPGGDTQYF. For the CDR3, the DNA is TGCGCCAGCAGCCAAGATGGGCTCCCGGGGGGAGATACGCAGTATTTT.

This clonotype has only a few counts. The V call is TRBV11-2, the J call TRBJ2-3; 10 bases match TRBD2. With 4 bases clipped from V and 2 bases from J, the junction kept 6 bases outside the gene matches. CDR1 and CDR2 from the germline V gene are SGHAT and FQNNGV. This CDR3 contains 16 residues. The CDR3 region has the DNA TGTGCCAGCAGCTGGGCTAGCGGGAGAGTCACAGATACGCAGTATTTT. Its translation: CASSWASGRVTDTQYF.

This clonotype was seen a few times. The J gene is TRBJ1-1, the V gene TRBV7-6; D gene unclear. Germline V CDR1 and CDR2: SGHVS, FNYEAQ. Deletions cut 5 bases from V and 4 bases from J, with 14 bases between. This CDR3 comprises 14 residues. The CDR3 here is CASSPGGPSTEAFF. For the CDR3, the DNA is TGTGCCAGCAGCCCCGGAGGGCCGAGCACTGAAGCTTTCTTT.

V is TRBV6-6 and J is TRBJ1-5; maybe TRBD1 (5 bases). This CDR3 spans 16 amino acids. Germline V gene lookup returns CDR1 MNHNY and CDR2 SVGAGI (reference sequence). Deletions cut 2 bases from V and 3 bases from J, with 14 bases between. CDR3 coding DNA: TGTGCCAGCAGTTACCGGGCGGGGGTAAACAATCAGCCCCAGCATTTT. This gives the protein CASSYRAGVNNQPQHF.

The rearrangement joins TRBV27 to TRBJ1-1; D possibly corresponds to TRBD1 (6 bases). V shed 5 bases and J shed 2 bases, with 15 bases lying between them. The CDR3 has 15 amino acids. Germline CDR1 and CDR2: MNHEY and SMNVEV (reference sequence). Written as DNA, the CDR3 is TGTGCCAGCAGTCAACCGGGACAAGTTAACACTGAAGCTTTCTTT. Its translation is CASSQPGQVNTEAFF.

In this sample, this clonotype turned up a few times. The rearrangement links TRBV6-5 to TRBJ2-3, with D possibly TRBD1 on 6 matching bases. The CDR3 is 15 amino acids. Trimming removed 4 bases from V and 2 bases from J, with 13 bases in between. The germline CDR1 and CDR2 sequences are MNHEY and SVGAGI. The CDR3 DNA follows: TGTGCCAGCAGTTTCGGGACACCACACACAGATACGCAGTATTTT. This gives the protein CASSFGTPHTDTQYF.

V gene TRBV20-1 combines with J gene TRBJ2-5; maybe TRBD2 (6 bases). Germline loops: CDR1 DFQATT, CDR2 SNEGSKA (reference sequence). V lost 3 bases and J lost 2, with 19 bases in between. The CDR3 covers 16 residues. The CDR3 reads CSARSDFISGQETQYF. CDR3 sequence (DNA): TGCAGTGCTAGGTCCGACTTCATTAGCGGACAAGAGACCCAGTACTTC.

The chain is built from TRBV19 and TRBJ1-1, with 8 nucleotides matching TRBD1. The CDR3 totals 13 residues. With V trimmed by 4 bases and J by 5 bases, 3 bases remained unmatched. CDR1 and CDR2 (germline): LNHDA, SQIVND (reference sequence). The CDR3 coding sequence is TGTGCCAGTAGTACAGGGGGCAGAACTGAAGCTTTCTTT. It is translated as CASSTGGRTEAFF.

In its sample, this clonotype was seen many times. The V call is TRBV7-6, the J call TRBJ1-2; 10 nucleotides line up with TRBD1. This CDR3 contains 17 residues. CDR1 and CDR2 from the germline V gene are SGHVS and FNYEAQ. Trimming cost V 3 bases and J 6 bases; bases outside gene matches: 13. The CDR3: CASSLQPGPGTGDGYTF. The CDR3 bases are TGTGCCAGCAGCTTGCAGCCTGGGCCCGGGACAGGGGATGGCTACACCTTC.

The chain carries TRBV28 and TRBJ2-7; a possible D gene is TRBD1 (6 bases). Trimming removed 3 bases at V and 6 bases at J, with 24 bases between. CDR3 length: 17 residues. The germline V gene encodes CDR1 MDHEN and CDR2 SYDVKM. The CDR3 spells CASSFRPRGAPFPEQYF. CDR3 nucleotide sequence: TGTGCCAGCAGTTTTCGACCCAGGGGCGCGCCCTTCCCCGAGCAGTACTTC.

CDR3 nucleotide sequence: TGTGCCAGCAGCTTAGCGTGGGACAGTGCAGGGTCACCCCTCCACTTT. This translates into CASSLAWDSAGSPLHF. V is TRBV7-6 and J is TRBJ1-6; TRBD1 agrees at 7 bases. The CDR3 sequence is 16 residues long. Unmatched junction bases numbered 9, after V lost 0 bases and J lost 10 bases. Germline V lookup: CDR1 SGHVS, CDR2 FNYEAQ.

This clonotype has only a few counts. The genes are TRBV28 and TRBJ1-5; the match to TRBD1 covers 8 bases. This CDR3 contains 16 residues. Germline CDR1 reads MDHEN; CDR2 reads SYDVKM. V lost 1 base, J lost 4 bases, and 6 bases stayed unmatched. The CDR3 sequence is CASSLLYRGGNQPQHF. DNA of the CDR3: TGTGCCAGCAGTTTATTGTACAGGGGGGGGAATCAGCCCCAGCATTTT.

Worth noting for this clonotype: A junction boundary mismatches the germline segment, possibly from a read error. The genes are TRBV7-9 and TRBJ1-2; TRBD1 matches at 8 bases. This CDR3 contains 12 residues. Looked up from germline, CDR1 is SEHNR and CDR2 is FQNEAQ (reference sequence). CDR3: CASSGRSGGAGF. DNA for the CDR3: TGTGCCAGCAGCGGACGATCAGGGGGCGCCGGTTTC.

V is TRBV29-1 and J is TRBJ1-1; 8 nucleotides match TRBD1. This CDR3 is 14 amino acids long. With 6 bases clipped from V and 5 bases from J, the junction kept 11 bases outside the gene matches. Germline loops: CDR1 SQVTM, CDR2 ANQGSEA. Here the CDR3 DNA reads TGCAGCGTCTCCCGGACAGGGCGAAGGACTGAAGCTTTCTTT. It specifies CSVSRTGRRTEAFF.

The chain is built from TRBV7-6 and TRBJ1-1; D ambiguous. Trimming cost V 0 bases and J 1 base, with 3 bases left between them. The CDR3 consists of 13 residues. Per germline, CDR1 SGHVS and CDR2 FNYEAQ. For the CDR3, the DNA is TGTGCCAGCAGCTTAGCCCAGAACACTGAAGCTTTCTTT. Translating gives CASSLAQNTEAFF.

The chain joins TRBV27 to TRBJ2-1, with D tentatively TRBD1 or TRBD2 (6 bases each). CDR1 MNHEY and CDR2 SMNVEV come from the germline V gene (reference sequence). V gave up 5 bases and J gave up 8 bases, with 19 bases separating them. The CDR3 has 15 residues. CDR3: CASSNRDPRGDEQFF. In nucleotides, the CDR3 is TGTGCCAGCAGTAACCGGGACCCAAGGGGGGATGAGCAGTTCTTC.

The chain combines TRBV7-2 with TRBJ2-1, with D perhaps TRBD1 (5 bases). The CDR3 runs to 15 residues. The V and J ends lost 0 bases and 8 bases respectively, with 14 bases between them. The germline gives CDR1 SGHTA, CDR2 FQGNSA. Here the CDR3 reads CASSLASGKRHEQFF. Here the CDR3 DNA reads TGTGCCAGCAGCTTAGCGTCAGGGAAGAGGCATGAGCAGTTCTTC.

J is TRBJ1-3 and V is TRBV7-9; possibly TRBD1 for D (5 bases). The CDR3 consists of 13 residues. Germline V gene sequence: CDR1 SEHNR, CDR2 FQNEAQ (reference sequence). The V gene lost 3 bases and the J gene lost 10 bases, with 13 bases spanning the gap. The CDR3 DNA is TGTGCCAGCAGCTTGGGACTCGAAGGAACCATATATTTT. This sequence encodes CASSLGLEGTIYF.

This clonotype came up a few times. The chain recombines TRBV7-8 with TRBJ2-1; TRBD2 matches 13 bases. Germline CDR1 and CDR2: SGHVS and FQNEAQ. This CDR3 is 18 amino acids long. With V trimmed by 5 bases and J by 6 bases, 13 bases remained unmatched. The DNA for the CDR3 is TGTGCCAGCAGCCGAGGACTAGCGGGAGCCCCGAACTTCAATGAGCAGTTCTTC. This gives the protein CASSRGLAGAPNFNEQFF.

This clonotype rates as medium-sized (0.01 to 0.1%). The chain links TRBV29-1 to TRBJ2-1; unclear D gene. The CDR3 totals 12 residues. Deletions cut 3 bases from V and 4 bases from J, with 7 bases between. Germline assignment: CDR1 SQVTM and CDR2 ANQGSEA. The CDR3 spells CSVDYGYNEQFF. The CDR3 coding sequence is TGCAGCGTTGATTACGGGTACAATGAGCAGTTCTTC.

This clonotype was found a few times. The chain joins TRBV3-1 to TRBJ2-7, with D perhaps matching TRBD2 (6 bases). Per germline, CDR1 LGHDT and CDR2 YNNKEL (reference sequence). Trimming took off 0 bases at V and 0 bases at J, with 12 bases between the two ends. The CDR3 contains 16 residues. The CDR3 nucleotides read TGTGCCAGCAGCCAAGATCGTAGCGGAGGCTCCTACGAGCAGTACTTC. It specifies CASSQDRSGGSYEQYF.

This chain joins TRBV30 and TRBJ1-1, with D tentatively TRBD1 (5 bases). The V end lost 4 bases, the J end lost 4 bases, and 10 bases lay between the germline ends. The CDR3 sequence is 12 residues long. Per the germline V gene, CDR1 is GTSNPN and CDR2 is SVGIG (reference sequence). CDR3 loop: CAWNRPLTEAFF. The CDR3 DNA reads as TGTGCCTGGAACAGGCCCCTCACTGAAGCTTTCTTT.

This chain connects TRBV7-3 to TRBJ2-5; 8 bases match TRBD2. V dropped 3 bases and J dropped 1; count of bases not matched to a gene: 4. The CDR3 has 15 amino acids. Germline lookup yields CDR1 SGHTA and CDR2 FQGTGA. This CDR3 reads CASSFDSGAQETQYF. The DNA of the CDR3 is TGTGCCAGCAGCTTTGATAGCGGGGCCCAAGAGACCCAGTACTTC.

Only one count was recorded for this clonotype. The chain uses TRBV12-3 or TRBV12-4 and TRBJ2-1; 8 positions agree with TRBD2. The CDR3 spans 18 residues. The J segment lost 0 bases and the V segment lost 2 bases, leaving 9 bases of the junction unmatched. The CDR3 reads CASSLPNGGESSYNEQFF. In DNA form, the CDR3 reads TGTGCCAGCAGTTTACCAAACGGGGGGGAGAGCTCCTACAATGAGCAGTTCTTC.